The present T cell receptor (beta chain) was sequenced within a study of T cell responses to AZD1222 COVID-19 vaccine. Libraries were prepared by immunoSEQ multiplex PCR; TCRdb keeps only in-frame clonotypes and omits some of them. The sample holds about 110,000 clones, around nine tenths seen once. V lost 0 bases to trimming and J lost 11 bases, with 16 bases between them. The length of the CDR3 is 14 residues. The germline V gene has CDR1 MNHEY and CDR2 SVGAGI. The material sequenced was peripheral blood, taken on day 0 of AZD1222 vaccination. The receptor comes from an adult in good health. The chain links TRBV6-5 to TRBJ1-1, with unresolved D. CDR3 region: CASSYSGPSLLAFF. CDR3 nucleotides: TGTGCCAGCAGTTACTCCGGACCGTCGCTTCTCGCTTTCTTT.